Included here is one T cell receptor (beta chain) sequence, with context. Antigen: not known. This specimen comes from a study of cytomegalovirus exposure and HLA in healthy donors. The CDR3 sequence is 15 residues long. V was trimmed by 0 bases and J by 2 bases, leaving 8 bases between them. Germline loops: CDR1 MNHEY, CDR2 SVGAGI. Researchers ran the PCR with 60 Vbeta and 13 Jbeta primers. Some clones are missing from TCRdb's copy, which holds only in-frame ones; the method was immunoSEQ multiplex PCR. This sample's table has about 200,000 clones. Study-level results: Later findings reportedly placed an Asian-associated ancestry cluster below the roughly 670-donor mean for N-insertions. What TCR beta sequences reportedly achieved was accurate prediction of HLA-A and HLA-B alleles in most subjects. Several of the most significant clusters appeared linked to common viral pathogens, based on a later analysis. V- and J-gene trimming in TCR beta was tied to a missense DCLRE1C variant by an analysis performed later.

Sequenced sample: PBMCs. The V and J genes are TRBV6-5 and TRBJ1-3; D is possibly TRBD1 (5 bases). The clonotype comes from a boy aged 10-17 years in good health and CMV-seronegative. The CDR3 loop is CASSYSTRAGNTIYF. In DNA, the CDR3 is TGTGCCAGCAGTTACTCGACCAGGGCTGGAAACACCATATATTTT.